This T cell receptor beta chain came from a study of cytomegalovirus exposure and HLA in healthy donors. Study overall: Unique TCRs from HLA-typed donors, some 85 million of them, were held in an early data release. Study conclusions and caveats: In an earlier analysis, in 587 donors, most V segments appeared productive either ~87% or ~30% of the time. When a later analysis compared HLA-associated TCR beta chains with equally common others, the HLA-associated chains turned out to be more clonally expanded and to have lower generation probabilities.

Turning to this clone: Its specificity is not known.

CDR1 MNHNS and CDR2 SASEGT come from the germline V gene. Trimming shortened V by 5 bases and J by 5 bases, and 6 bases separated the two germline ends. This CDR3 has 11 amino acids. The PCR ran on 60 Vbeta and 13 Jbeta primers. The method was immunoSEQ multiplex PCR; TCRdb's version includes in-frame clones alone and lacks a portion of them. The data contain around 45,000 clones, approximately 47% of them seen just once; the ten biggest clones take up roughly 6%. The specimen sequenced was PBMCs. This clonotype was obtained from a man between 60 and 75 years old in good health and CMV-seronegative. V is TRBV6-1 and J is TRBJ2-5; D gene unclear. The CDR3, as DNA: TGTGCCAGCAGTCTTGAGGAGACCCAGTACTTC. It yields the protein CASSLEETQYF.